This TCR beta chain was identified in a study of cytomegalovirus exposure and HLA in healthy donors. Germline assignment: CDR1 SGDLS and CDR2 YYNGEE. The CDR3 contains 16 residues. V lost 4 bases to trimming and J lost 0 bases, with 14 bases between them. Healthy individuals who donated bone marrow served as the donors. The primer mix had 60 Vbeta and 13 Jbeta primers. Clones were read by immunoSEQ multiplex PCR, and TCRdb kept only the in-frame ones, dropping some. Among approximately 110,000 clones listed, less than 80% were seen once. The chain couples TRBV9 to TRBJ1-3; the D gene is possibly TRBD1 (6 bases). Sequenced sample: PBMCs. The receptor comes from a man in his fifties or sixties in good health and CMV-seronegative. The CDR3, as DNA: TGTGCCAGCAGCTTGACAGGTCTCCACTCTGGAAACACCATATATTTT. Its translation: CASSLTGLHSGNTIYF.